This T cell receptor beta chain stems from a study of T cell responses to AZD1222 COVID-19 vaccine. Study-wide points: White British donors predominated, females outnumbered males, and clonal diversity was possibly underestimated.

Generated by immunoSEQ multiplex PCR, the TCRdb table keeps only in-frame clones and is missing some. The sample has some 150,000 clones; 90% are singletons. Losses at the gene ends were 5 bases for V and 3 bases for J; bases not matched to a gene: 7. Germline loops: CDR1 SEHNR, CDR2 FQNEAQ (reference sequence). The CDR3 sequence is 16 residues long. As for this clone: Its antigen is unidentified.

The rearrangement joins TRBV7-9 to TRBJ2-1; 10 nucleotides agree with TRBD2. The material sequenced was peripheral blood, taken 28 days after the second AZD1222 dose. This clonotype was obtained from an adult who received the AZD1222 COVID-19 vaccine. The CDR3 DNA reads as TGTGCCAGCAGCGCATGGACTAGCGGAAACTACAATGAGCAGTTCTTC. It translates to CASSAWTSGNYNEQFF.